One and the same sample provided the 32 T cell receptor beta chains below, sequenced in a study of cytomegalovirus exposure and HLA in healthy donors. The primer mix had 60 Vbeta and 13 Jbeta primers. TCRdb's table, derived via immunoSEQ multiplex PCR, lists solely in-frame clones and lacks some. The sample includes around 100,000 clones, less than 85% of them seen just once. The sample was PBMCs. These receptors all stem from a man in his forties in good health and CMV-seronegative.

The gene calls are TRBV29-1 and TRBJ2-7, with 10 bases identical to TRBD1. V was pared by 1 base and J by 6 bases, with 6 bases of the junction left unmatched. The CDR3 loop spans 14 amino acids. Germline V lookup: CDR1 SQVTM, CDR2 ANQGSEA. CDR3 nucleotides: TGCAGCGTTGAAGGACAGGGGGCGTCGGGCGAGCAGTACTTC. Its protein is CSVEGQGASGEQYF.

The chain recombines TRBV14 with TRBJ1-1; 9 bases align to TRBD1. CDR3 length: 15 amino acids. The V segment lost 2 bases and the J segment 1 base; nucleotides outside the gene matches: 2. Germline loops: CDR1 SGHDN, CDR2 FVKESK. DNA of the CDR3: TGTGCCAGCAGCCAATTGGACAGGGGGAACACTGAAGCTTTCTTT. Translated, it gives CASSQLDRGNTEAFF.

CDR3 region: CASGSGTGGFEKLFF. Written as DNA, the CDR3 is TGTGCCAGTGGCTCCGGGACAGGGGGCTTTGAAAAACTGTTTTTT. The J gene is TRBJ1-4, the V gene TRBV27, with 12 nucleotides matching TRBD1. Germline V lookup: CDR1 MNHEY, CDR2 SMNVEV (reference sequence). CDR3 length equals 15 residues. With V trimmed by 9 bases and J by 7 bases, 9 bases remained unmatched.

The chain uses TRBV30 and TRBJ1-1, with 9 bases that match TRBD1. Germline trimming cut 5 bases from V and 4 bases from J; bases unmatched to any gene: 8. Germline-derived CDR1 and CDR2 are GTSNPN and SVGIG (reference sequence). The CDR3 loop spans 14 amino acids. CDR3 nucleotides: TGTGCCTGGCATCGACCGGGACAGGGCACTGAAGCTTTCTTT. Amino acid sequence: CAWHRPGQGTEAFF.

The CDR3 sequence: CASSLTKRDRWGAEQYF. The CDR3 DNA sequence: TGTGCCAGCAGCTTAACGAAGCGGGACAGGTGGGGGGCTGAGCAGTACTTC. The chain employs TRBV7-6 and TRBJ2-7; D may be TRBD1 (8 bases). Germline V gene data show CDR1 as SGHVS and CDR2 as FNYEAQ. The CDR3 runs to 17 residues. Trimming took 2 bases from V and 7 from J, leaving 24 bases between them. Complete variable domain (other parts from reference TRBV7-6 and TRBJ2-7): GAGVSQSPRYKVTKRGQDVALRCDPISGHVSLYWYRQALGQGPEFLTYFNYEAQQDKSGLPNDRFSAERPEGSISTLTIQRTEQRDSAMYRCASSLTKRDRWGAEQYFGPGTRLTVT.

This clone appeared a single time. The rearrangement joins TRBV28 to TRBJ2-1, with D tentatively TRBD1 (5 bases). The CDR3 consists of 13 residues. V gave up 6 bases and J gave up 4 bases, with 10 bases separating them. Germline CDR1 reads MDHEN; CDR2 reads SYDVKM. The CDR3 coding sequence is TGTGCCAGCAGGGGGCATTCTTACAATGAGCAGTTCTTC. Protein sequence: CASRGHSYNEQFF.

The chain carries TRBV7-8 and TRBJ2-3; a possible D gene is TRBD1 (6 bases). CDR1 and CDR2 from the germline V gene are SGHVS and FQNEAQ. The CDR3 consists of 14 residues. Trimming removed 1 base from V and 7 bases from J, with 12 bases in between. In nucleotides, the CDR3 is TGTGCCAGCAGCTTAGTCGGGACATTTAATACGCAGTATTTT. Protein sequence: CASSLVGTFNTQYF.

Points on this clone: The junction departs from the called germline gene at one end, perhaps through a read error. The V gene is TRBV7-7, the J gene TRBJ2-7, with a tentative D call TRBD1 (5 bases). CDR3 length: 14 amino acids. Germline loops: CDR1 SSHAT, CDR2 FNYEAQ (reference sequence). CDR3 DNA: TGTGCTAGCAGCTTCCACGCAGGGATGGACGAGCAGTACTTC. Its protein product is CASSFHAGMDEQYF.

The chain links TRBV19 to TRBJ1-1; D not certain. Trimming removed 3 bases at V and 3 bases at J, with 11 bases between. This CDR3 has 14 amino acids. Per the germline V gene, CDR1 is LNHDA and CDR2 is SQIVND (reference sequence). CDR3 nucleotide sequence: TGTGCCAGTAGTATGTACGGGATTTACACTGAAGCTTTCTTT. Protein product: CASSMYGIYTEAFF.

The J gene is TRBJ2-3, the V gene TRBV18; 8 bases agree with TRBD2. CDR1 KGHSH and CDR2 LQKENI come from the germline V gene. The CDR3 consists of 14 residues. V lost 3 bases and J lost 3; bases outside the gene matches: 2. CDR3 nucleotides: TGTGCCAGCTCACCGGCGGGGGGTACAGATACGCAGTATTTT. Amino acid sequence: CASSPAGGTDTQYF.

V is TRBV5-6 and J is TRBJ2-1; 7 bases fit TRBD2. Trimming at V came to 4 bases and at J to 4 bases, leaving 11 bases not matched to a gene. This CDR3 is built from 16 residues. Germline CDR1 SGHDT, CDR2 YYEEEE. The CDR3 DNA sequence: TGTGCCAGCAGCCCCGGGTGGCGGGGGTTTTACAATGAGCAGTTCTTC. Translated: CASSPGWRGFYNEQFF. The whole variable domain, filled in from reference TRBV5-6 and TRBJ2-1, reads DAGVTQSPTHLIKTRGQQVTLRCSPKSGHDTVSWYQQALGQGPQFIFQYYEEEERQRGNFPDRFSGHQFPNYSSELNVNALLLGDSALYLCASSPGWRGFYNEQFFGPGTRLTVL.

This chain links TRBV11-2 with TRBJ2-3, with 11 bases aligning to TRBD2. The CDR3 contains 16 residues. The germline gives CDR1 SGHAT, CDR2 FQNNGV. The V segment lost 5 bases and the J segment 2 bases; nucleotides outside the gene matches: 6. CDR3 nucleotide sequence: TGTGCCAGCAGCCGATTTAGCGGGGGGGCCACAGATACGCAGTATTTT. Translated, it gives CASSRFSGGATDTQYF.

Only a few counts were recorded for this clone. CDR3 amino acids: CASSETQGPYEQYF. In nucleotides, the CDR3 is TGTGCCAGCAGTGAAACCCAGGGGCCATACGAGCAGTACTTC. The J gene is TRBJ2-7, the V gene TRBV6-1; D is possibly TRBD1 (6 bases). In germline, CDR1 is MNHNS, CDR2 SASEGT. This CDR3 region has 14 residues. Trimming shortened V by 2 bases and J by 4 bases, and 12 bases separated the two germline ends.

The chain is built from TRBV7-9 and TRBJ2-7; 7 nucleotides agree with TRBD2. Germline V gene lookup returns CDR1 SEHNR and CDR2 FQNEAQ (reference sequence). V dropped 1 base and J dropped 2; count of bases not matched to a gene: 11. The CDR3 has 17 amino acids. CDR3 DNA sequence: TGTGCCAGCAGCTTAGTTGGGAGGGGAGCCGAGACCTACGAGCAGTACTTC. It yields the protein CASSLVGRGAETYEQYF.

The chain carries TRBV13 and TRBJ2-1; TRBD1 agrees at 9 bases. There are 16 residues in the CDR3. The junction had 14 bases not matched to a gene; V was cut back by 5 bases and J by 9 bases. Germline CDR1 is PRHDT and CDR2 is FYEKMQ (reference sequence). CDR3: CASSTGDRVLITEQFF. The CDR3 DNA follows: TGTGCCAGCAGCACTGGGGACAGGGTTCTTATAACTGAGCAGTTCTTC.

This clone was seen a few times. V usage is TRBV5-1 and J usage is TRBJ2-3, with D maybe TRBD1 (6 bases). The CDR3 length is 17 residues. V gave up 2 bases and J gave up 4 bases, with 20 bases separating them. Germline V gene sequence: CDR1 SGHRS, CDR2 YFSETQ. DNA of the CDR3: TGCGCCAGCAGCTTTATACTACAGGGTAACGGCGCAGATACGCAGTATTTT. It yields the protein CASSFILQGNGADTQYF.

The chain combines TRBV29-1 with TRBJ2-1; 9 bases map to TRBD1. Germline trimming cut 2 bases from V and 8 bases from J; bases unmatched to any gene: 7. This CDR3 has 14 amino acids. Germline CDR1 SQVTM, CDR2 ANQGSEA. The DNA of the CDR3 is TGCAGCGTTGAACGGGGGGACAGGGACGATGAGCAGTTCTTC. Protein: CSVERGDRDDEQFF.

The chain combines TRBV15 with TRBJ1-2, with D perhaps matching TRBD1 (6 bases). The CDR3 has 15 amino acids. Germline V gene lookup returns CDR1 LNHNV and CDR2 YYDKDF (reference sequence). V dropped 6 bases and J dropped 6 bases, with 20 bases sitting between them. This CDR3 reads CATSPDPNRANGYTF. In nucleotides, the CDR3 is TGTGCCACCAGTCCAGACCCTAACAGGGCGAATGGCTACACCTTC.

This clone was detected only once. This chain uses TRBV5-1 with TRBJ2-2, with TRBD2 identical over 14 bases. Germline values: CDR1 SGHRS, CDR2 YFSETQ. The CDR3 has 19 amino acids. J gave up 0 bases and V 5 bases, and 9 bases lay outside the gene matches. The chain's CDR3 is CASSSPGLAGAANTGELFF. The DNA for the CDR3 is TGCGCCAGCAGTTCTCCGGGACTAGCGGGGGCAGCGAACACCGGGGAGCTGTTTTTT.

The rearrangement uses TRBV5-1 and TRBJ2-3; 9 bases match TRBD2. CDR1 SGHRS and CDR2 YFSETQ come from the germline V gene. The CDR3 consists of 17 residues. The V and J ends lost 1 base and 2 bases, in that order; junction bases with no gene match: 8. The CDR3 DNA is TGCGCCAGCAGCTTGAGACTCAGCGGGGGGTCCACAGATACGCAGTATTTT. Protein: CASSLRLSGGSTDTQYF.

The chain combines TRBV5-1 with TRBJ1-4; 8 bases line up with TRBD1. Germline V gives CDR1 SGHRS, CDR2 YFSETQ. CDR3 length: 14 residues. The V segment lost 6 bases and the J segment 7 bases; nucleotides outside the gene matches: 8. The CDR3 loop reads CASMRTGMGEKLFF. DNA for the CDR3: TGCGCCAGCATGCGGACAGGGATGGGTGAAAAACTGTTTTTT.

The chain joins TRBV7-8 to TRBJ1-3, with TRBD1 as a possible D gene (5 bases). Trimming stripped 0 bases from V and 0 bases from J, with 12 bases between. The germline gives CDR1 SGHVS, CDR2 FQNEAQ. This CDR3 spans 17 amino acids. In DNA form, the CDR3 reads TGTGCCAGCAGCTTAGCGGGGGGACCTCACTCTGGAAACACCATATATTTT. Translation gives CASSLAGGPHSGNTIYF. Filled out from reference TRBV7-8 and TRBJ1-3, the complete variable domain reads GAGVSQSPRYKVAKRGQDVALRCDPISGHVSLFWYQQALGQGPEFLTYFQNEAQLDKSGLPSDRFFAERPEGSVSTLKIQRTQQEDSAVYLCASSLAGGPHSGNTIYFGEGSWLTVV.

The rearrangement uses TRBV27 and TRBJ1-6; 8 bases line up with TRBD1. The CDR3 is made up of 15 amino acids. The V and J ends lost 5 bases and 6 bases, in that order; junction bases with no gene match: 6. The germline V gene has CDR1 MNHEY and CDR2 SMNVEV (reference sequence). As DNA, the CDR3 is TGTGCCAGCAGTCCCGGGACAGGCGGTAATTCACCCCTCCACTTT. It is translated as CASSPGTGGNSPLHF.

The genes are TRBV19 and TRBJ1-5; D uncertain. Germline loops: CDR1 LNHDA, CDR2 SQIVND (reference sequence). With 0 bases removed from V and 0 bases from J, the gap between germline ends came to 9 bases. CDR3 length: 16 residues. CDR3 DNA sequence: TGTGCCAGTAGTATAGATCGGCGGGCTAGCAATCAGCCCCAGCATTTT. Residues: CASSIDRRASNQPQHF.

This rearrangement joins TRBV2 to TRBJ2-2; D call uncertain. Germline V lookup: CDR1 SNHLY, CDR2 FYNNEI. V lost 4 bases to trimming and J lost 9 bases, with 6 bases between them. The CDR3 loop spans 11 amino acids. The CDR3 is CASSGDRELFF. In nucleotides, the CDR3 is TGTGCCAGCAGTGGAGATCGGGAGCTGTTTTTT.

The chain recombines TRBV19 with TRBJ1-5; 8 bases align to TRBD1. Germline V gives CDR1 LNHDA, CDR2 SQIVND (reference sequence). The CDR3 covers 18 residues. J gave up 4 bases and V 9 bases, and 20 bases lay outside the gene matches. For the CDR3, the DNA is TGTGCCAGCCATTTTGGGCCCGGACAGGGTATAGGAAATCAGCCCCAGCATTTT. Its translation is CASHFGPGQGIGNQPQHF.

The CDR3 protein is CASSFGTAGIYGYTF. CDR3 DNA: TGTGCCAGCAGTTTCGGGACGGCGGGGATTTATGGCTACACCTTC. The rearrangement links TRBV2 to TRBJ1-2; D may be TRBD1 (5 bases). The germline CDR1 and CDR2 sequences are SNHLY and FYNNEI. The germline V and J ends were trimmed by 5 bases and 5 bases, with 18 bases remaining between them. There are 15 residues in the CDR3.

The chain uses TRBV29-1 and TRBJ1-3, with D perhaps TRBD1 (5 bases). The CDR3 sequence is 11 residues long. Germline CDR1 is SQVTM and CDR2 is ANQGSEA. This CDR3 reads CRADSGGTIYF. In DNA form, the CDR3 reads TGCAGGGCAGACTCGGGGGGCACCATATATTTT.

This clone occurred once. This chain connects TRBV5-6 to TRBJ2-1; 11 bases are a match to TRBD2. Per germline, CDR1 SGHDT and CDR2 YYEEEE. The CDR3 length is 16 residues. V shed 7 bases and J 3 bases; nucleotides not matched to a gene: 9. CDR3 sequence: CASCSASGGFYNEQFF. In nucleotides, the CDR3 is TGTGCCAGCTGCTCAGCTAGCGGGGGGTTCTACAATGAGCAGTTCTTC.

V gene TRBV6-5 combines with J gene TRBJ2-1; 10 bases match TRBD2. The V gene end was trimmed by 8 bases and the J gene end by 4 bases; junction bases not matched to a gene: 8. Germline loops: CDR1 MNHEY, CDR2 SVGAGI. The CDR3 length is 15 residues. The DNA of the CDR3 is TGTGCCAGCCGCAGCGGGGGGGCATCTTACAATGAGCAGTTCTTC. Protein product: CASRSGGASYNEQFF.

Here the CDR3 reads CASSFSGDNYNSPLHF. DNA for the CDR3: TGTGCCAGCAGTTTCTCAGGCGATAACTATAATTCACCCCTCCACTTT. The rearrangement links TRBV27 to TRBJ1-6; unclear D gene. Per the germline V gene, CDR1 is MNHEY and CDR2 is SMNVEV (reference sequence). With 3 bases removed from V and 3 bases from J, the gap between germline ends came to 12 bases. The CDR3 consists of 16 residues.

This chain joins TRBV2 and TRBJ2-6, with 15 bases aligning to TRBD2. V lost 4 bases to trimming and J lost 2 bases; unmatched junction nucleotides: 3. The CDR3 totals 18 residues. The germline gives CDR1 SNHLY, CDR2 FYNNEI. CDR3 sequence reads: CASSGGLAGGTGANVLTF. The CDR3 region has the DNA TGTGCCAGCAGTGGGGGACTAGCGGGGGGTACTGGGGCCAACGTCCTGACTTTC. The variable domain in full, with the rest retrieved from reference TRBV2 and TRBJ2-6, is EPEVTQTPSHQVTQMGQEVILRCVPISNHLYFYWYRQILGQKVEFLVSFYNNEISEKSEIFDDQFSVERPDGSNFTLKIRSTKLEDSAMYFCASSGGLAGGTGANVLTFGAGSRLTVL.